Listed here are 5 T cell receptor beta chains from one sample, sequenced in a study of blood T cell repertoires in COVID-19. The data were produced by immunoSEQ multiplex PCR, yet TCRdb's version contains in-frame clones alone and is incomplete. The data contain about 200,000 clones, around 83% of them singletons. Sequenced sample: peripheral blood. These receptors were collected from a woman aged 50 to 60 with acute or convalescent COVID-19.

This chain uses TRBV5-6 with TRBJ1-6, with 7 bases fitting TRBD1. Germline V gene data show CDR1 as SGHDT and CDR2 as YYEEEE. The V segment lost 3 bases and the J segment 7 bases; nucleotides outside the gene matches: 13. The CDR3 extends over 17 amino acids. CDR3 in amino acids: CASSSSGDSWGNSPLHF. The CDR3 bases are TGTGCCAGCAGCTCTTCCGGGGACAGCTGGGGGAATTCACCCCTCCACTTT.

This chain uses TRBV3-1 (or the pseudogene TRBV3-2) with TRBJ2-7, with 7 bases aligning to TRBD2. Per germline, CDR1 LGHDT and CDR2 YNNKEL (reference sequence). The CDR3 is 16 residues long. V lost 0 bases, J lost 2 bases, and 7 bases stayed unmatched. The DNA for the CDR3 is TGTGCCAGCAGCCAAGATCCTACGGGAGGTACCTACGAGCAGTACTTC. Its translation is CASSQDPTGGTYEQYF.

The rearrangement links TRBV5-8 to TRBJ2-6, with 8 nucleotides matching TRBD1. CDR3 size: 17 residues. Germline-derived CDR1 and CDR2 are SGHTS and YDEGEE. V was pared by 4 bases and J by 3 bases, with 9 bases of the junction left unmatched. The CDR3 DNA is TGTGCCAGCAGCGCGGTCAGGGGGCTTGGTGGGGCCAACGTCCTGACTTTC. It yields the protein CASSAVRGLGGANVLTF.

The chain couples TRBV4-2 to TRBJ2-1; 9 positions match TRBD2. V was clipped by 1 base and J by 6 bases; unmatched bases: 10. This CDR3 contains 17 residues. Germline V gene data show CDR1 as LGHNA and CDR2 as YNFKEQ. Written as DNA, the CDR3 is TGTGCCAGCAGCCAAGGACGGCGGGAGGGCCGAGGCAATGAGCAGTTCTTC. Translation: CASSQGRREGRGNEQFF.

The chain uses TRBV5-4 and TRBJ1-1; D gene uncertain. Germline CDR1 reads SGHNT; CDR2 reads YYREEE (reference sequence). V was pared by 4 bases and J by 10 bases, with 23 bases between. CDR3 size: 15 residues. CDR3 nucleotides: TGTGCCAGCAGCAAGGAAGGAGGTCGGGCGACGGCAGCTTTCTTT. Translating gives CASSKEGGRATAAFF.